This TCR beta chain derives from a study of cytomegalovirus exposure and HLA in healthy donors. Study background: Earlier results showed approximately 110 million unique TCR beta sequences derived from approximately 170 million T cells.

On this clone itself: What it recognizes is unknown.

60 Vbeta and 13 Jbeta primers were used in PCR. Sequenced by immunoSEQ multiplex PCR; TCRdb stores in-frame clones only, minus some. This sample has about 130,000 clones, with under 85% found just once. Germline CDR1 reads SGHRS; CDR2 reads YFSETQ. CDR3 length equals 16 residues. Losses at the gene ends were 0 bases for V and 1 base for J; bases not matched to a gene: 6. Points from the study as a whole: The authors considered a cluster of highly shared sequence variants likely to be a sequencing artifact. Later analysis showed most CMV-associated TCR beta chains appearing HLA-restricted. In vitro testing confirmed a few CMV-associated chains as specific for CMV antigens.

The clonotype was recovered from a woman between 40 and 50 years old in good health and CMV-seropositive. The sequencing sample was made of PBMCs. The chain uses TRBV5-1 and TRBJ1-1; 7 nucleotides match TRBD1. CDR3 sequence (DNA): TGCGCCAGCAGCTTGGACCGTTGGACAGGGAACACTGAAGCTTTCTTT. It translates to CASSLDRWTGNTEAFF.